The T cell receptor beta chain described here comes from a study of cytomegalovirus exposure and HLA in healthy donors. This PCR relied on a set of 60 Vbeta primers and 13 Jbeta primers. TCRdb keeps only in-frame clones here, not all; method: immunoSEQ multiplex PCR. The sample gives about 200,000 clones, around 85% of which show up once; about 0.2% is in the top ten. Trimming left V 6 bases short and J 8 bases short, with 13 bases between. The CDR3 loop spans 12 amino acids. From germline, CDR1 is MNHNS and CDR2 SASEGT. This TCR derives from a girl aged 2 to 10 in good health and CMV-seronegative. Material: PBMCs. The chain combines TRBV6-1 with TRBJ1-2; D possibly corresponds to TRBD1 (6 bases). In DNA, the CDR3 is TGTGCCAGCAGAGGGGGGGGAGGCGGCTACACCTTC. Translation gives CASRGGGGGYTF.